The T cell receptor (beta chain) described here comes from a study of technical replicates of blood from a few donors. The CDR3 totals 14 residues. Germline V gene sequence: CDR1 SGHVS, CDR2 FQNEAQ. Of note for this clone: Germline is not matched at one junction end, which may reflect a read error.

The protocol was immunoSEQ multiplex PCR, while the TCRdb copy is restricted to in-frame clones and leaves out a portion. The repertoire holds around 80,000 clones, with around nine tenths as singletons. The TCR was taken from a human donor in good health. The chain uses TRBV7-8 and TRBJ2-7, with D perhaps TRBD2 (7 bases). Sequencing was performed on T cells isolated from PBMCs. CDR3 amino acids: CASSLGGVIYEQYF. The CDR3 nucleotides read TGTGCCAGCAGTTTAGGGGGGGTAATCTACGAGCAGTACTTC.